This TCR beta chain was found in a study of OX40 agonist ivuxolimab in advanced cancers. Study context: Ivuxolimab is an agonistic anti-OX40 (CD134) antibody, and patients were treated with it. Whole-study results and caveats: The study observed clonal expansion of CD4+ and CD8+ blood T cells by week 6 at 0.1 to 3.0 mg/kg. The expanded peripheral T cells' antigen specificity was not determined.

Trimming cost V 1 base and J 9 bases; bases outside gene matches: 6. Germline CDR1 and CDR2: SGHNT and YYREEE (reference sequence). This CDR3 spans 13 amino acids. This clone showed up just once. Its antigen is currently unknown. Produced via immunoSEQ multiplex PCR; TCRdb's table is partial and in-frame only. The table shows roughly 50,000 clones, with 87% occurring only once. The chain combines TRBV5-4 with TRBJ1-2; 7 positions match TRBD1. Source: CD4+ or CD8+ T cells sorted from blood, taken in a trial of the OX40 agonist ivuxolimab. The TCR was taken from an adult with an advanced solid tumor such as melanoma, head and neck, liver or kidney cancer. The CDR3 DNA follows: TGTGCCAGCAGCTTGAAAGGGGGCGAACGCTACACCTTC. It translates to CASSLKGGERYTF.